Many counts were recorded for the clone carrying this TCR beta chain. Specified time point: patch test 1, 2 weeks after DPC sensitization. Treatment: therapeutic diphenylcyclopropenone sensitization with weekly scalp DPC. Alopecia patients deemed DPC-suitable, aged 18 to 70, excluding pregnancy. The data were obtained in a study of human T cells and chemical hapten exposure. Study-level background: Recorded diagnoses among the mostly female patients were alopecia areata, totalis or universalis.

TCRdb processed the RACE reads anew with MiXCR; each CDR3 protein has one entry. Of some 380,000 distinct CDR3 sequences detected, approximately 5.1% appear once; the ten largest clones hold 2% to 2.5%. Here the sequenced sample was whole blood, taken in connection with sensitization to the hapten diphenylcyclopropenone (DPC). This receptor was obtained from a woman aged 50 to 65 with alopecia areata. Some clones in this sample may be carry-over from other donors' samples.

CDR3 protein: CASSLESGRARFDNEQFF. DNA for the CDR3: TGTGCCAGCAGCTTAGAAAGCGGGAGGGCCAGGTTTGACAATGAGCAGTTCTTC. The chain joins TRBV7-6 to TRBJ2-1; 10 positions match TRBD2. Germline assignment: CDR1 SGHVS and CDR2 FNYEAQ. The V gene end was trimmed by 1 base and the J gene end by 5 bases; junction bases not matched to a gene: 11. The CDR3 is 18 residues long.